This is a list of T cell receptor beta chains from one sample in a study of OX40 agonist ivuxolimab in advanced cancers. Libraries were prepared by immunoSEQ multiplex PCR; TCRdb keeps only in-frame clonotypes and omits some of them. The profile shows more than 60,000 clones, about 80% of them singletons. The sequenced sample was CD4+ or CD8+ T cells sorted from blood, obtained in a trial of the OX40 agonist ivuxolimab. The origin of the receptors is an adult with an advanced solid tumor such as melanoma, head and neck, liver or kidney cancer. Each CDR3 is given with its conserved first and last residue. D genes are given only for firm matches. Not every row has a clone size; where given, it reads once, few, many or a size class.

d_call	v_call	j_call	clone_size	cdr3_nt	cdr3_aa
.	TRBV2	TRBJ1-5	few	TGTGCCAGCGATAATCCGGGCCGCAATCAGCCCCAGCATTTT	CASDNPGRNQPQHF
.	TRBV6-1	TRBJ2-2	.	TGTGCCCTAGAAAGGGGGTGGAACACCGGGGAGCTGTTTTTT	CALERGWNTGELFF
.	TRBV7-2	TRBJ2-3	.	TGTGCCAGCAGCTTAGGGGGGGCCGGGGGAGATACGCAGTATTTT	CASSLGGAGGDTQYF
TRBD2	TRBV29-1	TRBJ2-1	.	TGCAGCGTTGGGAATACTGTGGGACTAGCTTTCAATGAGCAGTTCTTC	CSVGNTVGLAFNEQFF
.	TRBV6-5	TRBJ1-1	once	TGTGCCAGCAGTGATGGGAAGAACACTGAAGCTTTCTTT	CASSDGKNTEAFF
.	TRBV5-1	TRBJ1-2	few	TGCGCCAGCAGCTTGGCCCTAAATGATGGCTACACCTTC	CASSLALNDGYTF
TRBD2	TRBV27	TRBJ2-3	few	TGTGCCAGCAGTTTAGTGGGGTCTAGCGGGGGAGATACGCAGTATTTT	CASSLVGSSGGDTQYF
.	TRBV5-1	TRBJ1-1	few	TGCGCCAGCAGCCCCGCGGAGGGTCAAGCTTTCTTT	CASSPAEGQAFF
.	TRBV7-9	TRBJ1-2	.	TGTGCCAGCAGCCCGGCAGGGACTGGCTATGGCTACACCTTC	CASSPAGTGYGYTF
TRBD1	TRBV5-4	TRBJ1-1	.	TGTGCCAGCAGCTTGGAGCGACAGGGGAACACTGAAGCTTTCTTT	CASSLERQGNTEAFF
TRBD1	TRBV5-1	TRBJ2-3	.	TGCGCCAGCAGCTTGGAGACAGGGTTCCCAGATACGCAGTATTTT	CASSLETGFPDTQYF